This T cell receptor beta chain came from a study of T cell responses to AZD1222 COVID-19 vaccine. Study results and limitations: Donor demographics were predominantly white British with a female majority; clonal diversity may be underestimated.

Assay used: immunoSEQ multiplex PCR; TCRdb lists only in-frame clones, some missing. The top ten hold approximately 8% of the sample, which has about 180,000 clones, roughly 88% seen once. Regarding this clone: Its target is unknown.

The sequence derives from an adult in good health. Material: peripheral blood, obtained on day 0 of AZD1222 vaccination.

The DNA of the CDR3 is TGTGCCAGCAGCGCGGGACAGGATAGCAATCAGCCCCAGCATTTT. This translates into CASSAGQDSNQPQHF. The chain links TRBV9 to TRBJ1-5; 8 bases agree with TRBD1. The germline V gene encodes CDR1 SGDLS and CDR2 YYNGEE. The CDR3 contains 15 residues. V trimming: 3 bases; J trimming: 0 bases; junction bases outside the gene matches: 2. The variable domain in full, with the rest retrieved from reference TRBV9 and TRBJ1-5, is DSGVTQTPKHLITATGQRVTLRCSPRSGDLSVYWYQQSLDQGLQFLIQYYNGEERAKGNILERFSAQQFPDLHSELNLSSLELGDSALYFCASSAGQDSNQPQHFGDGTRLSIL.